This TCR beta chain was identified during a study of T cells in Graves' hyperthyroidism and ophthalmopathy. The ends lost 4 bases at V and 3 bases at J; junction bases unmatched: 4. The CDR3 contains 14 residues. Germline lookup yields CDR1 LNHDA and CDR2 SQIVND (reference sequence). What was amplified from RNA transcripts were TCR beta CDR3 regions. In the first-round RT-PCR of the TCR CDR3, the HTBI primer set was used. TCRdb reanalysed the multiplex PCR reads using MiXCR and keeps one entry per CDR3 protein. The sample carries fewer than 850,000 distinct CDR3 sequences, roughly a sixth recorded once. In its sample, this clonotype was seen a few times.

The V and J genes are TRBV19 and TRBJ2-7; TRBD1 aligns across 9 bases. Sequenced sample: blood. This receptor was identified in a man over 45 with Graves' hyperthyroidism. The CDR3 spells CASSRQGEDYEQYF. The CDR3 nucleotides are TGTGCCAGTAGTAGACAGGGGGAGGACTACGAGCAGTACTTC.